This TCR beta chain appears in the sequencing data of a study of cytomegalovirus exposure and HLA in healthy donors. Findings and caveats of the study: Three CMV-associated chains proved CMV antigen-specific in vitro.

With 60 Vbeta and 13 Jbeta primers, the PCR was carried out. TCRdb's copy holds only in-frame clones and misses some; the assay was immunoSEQ multiplex PCR. Of roughly 100,000 clones in the sample, around four fifths were seen once. Remarks on this clone: The target antigen is unknown.

The sample taken for sequencing was PBMCs. The clonotype was recovered from a woman aged 55-75 years in good health and CMV-seronegative.

Written as DNA, the CDR3 is TGTGCCTGGAGTATAAAGGACAGGGAAAAACTGTTTTTT. This translates into CAWSIKDREKLFF. This chain joins TRBV30 and TRBJ1-4; 7 positions match TRBD1. The CDR3 spans 13 residues. V lost 2 bases and J lost 8; bases outside the gene matches: 5. Germline V gives CDR1 GTSNPN, CDR2 SVGIG (reference sequence). Complete variable domain (other parts from reference TRBV30 and TRBJ1-4): SQTIHQWPATLVQPVGSPLSLECTVEGTSNPNLYWYRQAAGRGLQLLFYSVGIGQISSEVPQNLSASRPQDRQFILSSKKLLLSDSGFYLCAWSIKDREKLFFGSGTQLSVL.